The 23 T cell receptor beta chains presented below share a single source sample, sequenced in a study of identical twins. TCRdb called the 5' RACE reads again in MiXCR, with one record for every CDR3 protein. The table includes 410,000 or so distinct CDR3 sequences, less than 20% detected once. Sequenced material: naive T cells sorted from blood. The receptors originated from a man aged 50 to 59 in good health.

V gene TRBV7-2 combines with J gene TRBJ2-7; D is perhaps TRBD1 or TRBD2 (5 bases each). Trimming took off 2 bases at V and 12 bases at J, with 20 bases between the two ends. This CDR3 region has 14 residues. Germline V gives CDR1 SGHTA, CDR2 FQGNSA. Here the CDR3 DNA reads TGTGCCAGCAGCTTATTCTCCCAGAGGGGCCAAGGGTACTTC. Its protein product is CASSLFSQRGQGYF.

Notes on this clonotype: Since a much larger clone is just one base distant, this may be a read error. A read error is likely, as this CDR3 ends without the conserved phenylalanine or tryptophan. V and J are TRBV27 and TRBJ1-4, with D unresolved. Trimming took 0 bases from V and 8 from J, leaving 13 bases between them. CDR1 is MNHEY and CDR2 is SMNVEV in the germline V gene (reference sequence). This CDR3 spans 15 amino acids. The CDR3 sequence is CASSLSGGLGEKLFS. CDR3 sequence (DNA): TGTGCCAGCAGTTTATCAGGAGGGTTAGGAGAAAAACTGTTTTCT.

This clonotype turned up a few times. The chain employs TRBV5-1 and TRBJ2-3; TRBD1 agrees at 10 bases. The CDR3 spans 15 residues. Germline V CDR1 and CDR2: SGHRS, YFSETQ. Trimming at V came to 5 bases and at J to 6 bases, leaving 9 bases not matched to a gene. The CDR3 DNA sequence: TGCGCCAGCAGGTCCTCCGGGACAGGGGTCGATACGCAGTATTTT. As protein: CASRSSGTGVDTQYF.

The J gene is TRBJ1-5, the V gene TRBV18, with D possibly being TRBD1 (5 bases). Trimming removed 5 bases from V and 0 bases from J, with 17 bases in between. This CDR3 is built from 17 residues. Germline CDR1 and CDR2: KGHSH and LQKENI. In DNA, the CDR3 is TGTGCCAGCTCAAGTTTCCGGGACTCTTATAGCAATCAGCCCCAGCATTTT. This sequence encodes CASSSFRDSYSNQPQHF.

V and J are TRBV6-5 and TRBJ2-5; tentatively, D is TRBD2 (6 bases). Germline-derived CDR1 and CDR2 are MNHEY and SVGAGI. The CDR3 is 16 amino acids. V lost 1 base and J 9 bases, leaving 21 bases between the germline ends. CDR3 region: CASSYWGGALPGAQYF. In DNA, the CDR3 is TGTGCCAGCAGTTACTGGGGAGGAGCGCTACCGGGGGCCCAGTACTTC.

This clonotype occurred many times. This sequence joins TRBV6-5 and TRBJ2-7; 7 nucleotides match TRBD1. V was clipped by 3 bases and J by 1 base; unmatched bases: 6. CDR3 size: 15 residues. The germline gives CDR1 MNHEY, CDR2 SVGAGI. The CDR3 region is CASSYRFRGSYEQYF. As DNA, the CDR3 is TGTGCCAGCAGTTATAGGTTCAGGGGGTCCTACGAGCAGTACTTC.

This clonotype was observed a handful of times. The CDR3, as DNA: TGTGCCAGCAGTTTATCCGGGCCCAGCCAGGGCTACACCTTC. Amino acid sequence: CASSLSGPSQGYTF. The J gene is TRBJ1-2, the V gene TRBV12-3 or TRBV12-4; D not resolved. This CDR3 has 14 amino acids. Trimming left V 2 bases short and J 8 bases short, with 15 bases between.

This clonotype was seen repeatedly, ten times or more. The chain recombines TRBV12-3 or TRBV12-4 with TRBJ2-7, with no clear D. The CDR3 is made up of 13 amino acids. The germline V and J ends were trimmed by 3 bases and 3 bases, with 9 bases remaining between them. The CDR3 DNA follows: TGTGCCAGCAGTTTCTACGGTAACTACGAGCAGTACTTC. Its protein product is CASSFYGNYEQYF.

V is TRBV20-1 and J is TRBJ1-3, with D unclear. V was clipped by 3 bases and J by 4 bases, with 7 bases between them. In germline, CDR1 is DFQATT, CDR2 SNEGSKA (reference sequence). This CDR3 has 12 residues. DNA for the CDR3: TGCAGTGCTAGTCAATCAGGAAACACCATATATTTT. This codes for CSASQSGNTIYF.

This chain joins TRBV10-3 and TRBJ2-1, with TRBD1 matching 12 bases. CDR3 size: 16 residues. Germline assignment: CDR1 ENHRY and CDR2 SYGVKD. J lost 6 bases, V lost 4 bases, and 7 bases had no gene match. The CDR3 is CAISGGTGGNFNEQFF. As DNA, the CDR3 is TGTGCCATCAGTGGGGGGACAGGGGGCAATTTCAATGAGCAGTTCTTC.

The chain recombines TRBV20-1 with TRBJ2-7, with a possible D match to TRBD2 (5 bases). CDR3 length: 16 amino acids. The V end lost 0 bases, the J end lost 0 bases, and 15 bases lay between the germline ends. From germline, CDR1 is DFQATT and CDR2 SNEGSKA (reference sequence). The CDR3 DNA reads TGCAGTGCTAGAGATCATGAGCGGAGGATCTCCTACGAGCAGTACTTC. Protein sequence: CSARDHERRISYEQYF.

The V and J genes are TRBV12-3 or TRBV12-4 and TRBJ2-7; no definite D call. The V end lost 7 bases, the J end lost 0 bases, and 22 bases lay between the germline ends. The CDR3 is made up of 17 amino acids. CDR3 sequence (DNA): TGTGCCAGCAAACGACCCAGGATCATGGGCAGCTCCTACGAGCAGTACTTC. Its protein product is CASKRPRIMGSSYEQYF.

This clonotype has at least ten counts. DNA of the CDR3: TGCGCCAGCAGCCCACAGACAGGGACCACTGAAGCTTTCTTT. This encodes CASSPQTGTTEAFF. The chain uses TRBV5-1 and TRBJ1-1; 7 bases line up with TRBD1. Germline V gene sequence: CDR1 SGHRS, CDR2 YFSETQ. CDR3 length: 14 amino acids. J lost 4 bases, V lost 4 bases, and 7 bases had no gene match.

The DNA for the CDR3 is TGTGCCAGCAGCTTAATTCTAGCGGGAGACACCGGGGAGCTGTTTTTT. This codes for CASSLILAGDTGELFF. The chain has TRBV7-9 and TRBJ2-2, with 10 bases aligning to TRBD2. The V segment lost 2 bases and the J segment 3 bases; nucleotides outside the gene matches: 3. The V gene's germline CDR1 is SEHNR and CDR2 FQNEAQ (reference sequence). CDR3 length equals 16 residues.

Concerning this clonotype itself: This may stem from a read error, because a much larger clone lies one nucleotide away. V gene TRBV20-1 combines with J gene TRBJ1-6; TRBD1 agrees at 8 bases. In germline, CDR1 is DFQATT, CDR2 SNEGSKA (reference sequence). This CDR3 has 15 residues. In DNA, the CDR3 is TGCAGTCCTAGGAAGACAGGGGCAAATAATTCACCCCTCCACTTT. Translating it yields CSPRKTGANNSPLHF.

Many counts were recorded for this clonotype. V and J are TRBV5-1 and TRBJ2-3, with 7 positions matching TRBD1. V trimming: 4 bases; J trimming: 14 bases; junction bases outside the gene matches: 13. Looked up from germline, CDR1 is SGHRS and CDR2 is YFSETQ. This CDR3 has 13 amino acids. CDR3 nucleotides: TGCGCCAGCAGCCATGGACAGGCCAGACGCCCGTATTTT. This codes for CASSHGQARRPYF. Supplemented by reference TRBV5-1 and TRBJ2-3, the full variable domain reads KAGVTQTPRYLIKTRGQQVTLSCSPISGHRSVSWYQQTPGQGLQFLFEYFSETQRNKGNFPGRFSGRQFSNSRSEMNVSTLELGDSALYLCASSHGQARRPYFGPGTRLTVL.

This clonotype has only a few counts. This chain connects TRBV5-1 to TRBJ2-1; D unresolved. The V and J ends lost 0 bases and 2 bases respectively, with 12 bases between them. Germline CDR1 and CDR2: SGHRS and YFSETQ. The CDR3 totals 16 residues. The CDR3 spells CASSLASRSAYNEQFF. CDR3 nucleotides: TGCGCCAGCAGCTTGGCCTCAAGGAGCGCCTACAATGAGCAGTTCTTC. The complete variable domain, with remaining parts taken from reference TRBV5-1 and TRBJ2-1, reads KAGVTQTPRYLIKTRGQQVTLSCSPISGHRSVSWYQQTPGQGLQFLFEYFSETQRNKGNFPGRFSGRQFSNSRSEMNVSTLELGDSALYLCASSLASRSAYNEQFFGPGTRLTVL.

The table lists this clonotype with a few counts. The chain has TRBV5-1 and TRBJ2-7, with D possibly matching TRBD2 (6 bases). The CDR3 spans 15 residues. With 0 bases removed from V and 4 bases from J, the gap between germline ends came to 14 bases. Per the germline V gene, CDR1 is SGHRS and CDR2 is YFSETQ. The CDR3 DNA reads as TGCGCCAGCAGCTTGGATCCTAGCGCCCTATACGAGCAGTACTTC. Translation: CASSLDPSALYEQYF.

This clonotype was seen only a few times. The chain uses TRBV24-1 and TRBJ2-3; 15 nucleotides line up with TRBD2. The trim removed 2 bases at V and 2 bases at J, leaving 4 bases unmatched. CDR1 is KGHDR and CDR2 is SFDVKD in the germline V gene. The CDR3 sequence is 18 residues long. The CDR3 here is CATSDWTSGREYTDTQYF. The CDR3 DNA sequence: TGTGCCACCAGTGATTGGACTAGCGGGAGGGAGTACACAGATACGCAGTATTTT.

The gene calls are TRBV25-1 and TRBJ2-5, with 7 bases lining up with TRBD1. The germline V gene has CDR1 MGHDK and CDR2 SYGVNS. V shed 5 bases and J 1 base; nucleotides not matched to a gene: 4. This CDR3 spans 14 amino acids. The CDR3 DNA is TGTGCCAGCAGTACGACAGGGCTCCAAGAGACCCAGTACTTC. Translating it yields CASSTTGLQETQYF. Full variable domain (missing parts from reference TRBV25-1 and TRBJ2-5): EADIYQTPRYLVIGTGKKITLECSQTMGHDKMYWYQQDPGMELHLIHYSYGVNSTEKGDLSSESTVSRIRTEHFPLTLESARPSHTSQYLCASSTTGLQETQYFGPGTRLLVL.

The chain couples TRBV6-5 to TRBJ2-7, with 15 bases aligning to TRBD2. Germline values: CDR1 MNHEY, CDR2 SVGAGI. The CDR3 totals 16 residues. With 2 bases clipped from V and 4 bases from J, the junction kept 3 bases outside the gene matches. The DNA for the CDR3 is TGTGCCAGCAGTTACGAGGGACTAGCGGGAGGTTACGAGCAGTACTTC. The encoded protein is CASSYEGLAGGYEQYF.

This clonotype was picked up a small number of times. The chain is built from TRBV10-2 and TRBJ2-7; 12 nucleotides match TRBD1. Germline values: CDR1 WSHSY, CDR2 SAAADI. The CDR3 contains 13 residues. The V segment lost 6 bases and the J segment 6 bases; nucleotides outside the gene matches: 3. CDR3 nucleotide sequence: TGCGCCAGCAGCCGGGGACAGGGGGCCGAGCAGTACTTC. It codes for CASSRGQGAEQYF.

At least ten counts were recorded for this clonotype. V is TRBV5-5 and J is TRBJ2-3; D gene uncertain. This CDR3 has 14 amino acids. Deletions cut 1 base from V and 1 base from J, with 7 bases between. The germline V gene encodes CDR1 SGHKS and CDR2 YYEKEE (reference sequence). The CDR3 DNA reads TGTGCCAGCAGCTTGCAATGGGGCACAGATACGCAGTATTTT. Residues: CASSLQWGTDTQYF.